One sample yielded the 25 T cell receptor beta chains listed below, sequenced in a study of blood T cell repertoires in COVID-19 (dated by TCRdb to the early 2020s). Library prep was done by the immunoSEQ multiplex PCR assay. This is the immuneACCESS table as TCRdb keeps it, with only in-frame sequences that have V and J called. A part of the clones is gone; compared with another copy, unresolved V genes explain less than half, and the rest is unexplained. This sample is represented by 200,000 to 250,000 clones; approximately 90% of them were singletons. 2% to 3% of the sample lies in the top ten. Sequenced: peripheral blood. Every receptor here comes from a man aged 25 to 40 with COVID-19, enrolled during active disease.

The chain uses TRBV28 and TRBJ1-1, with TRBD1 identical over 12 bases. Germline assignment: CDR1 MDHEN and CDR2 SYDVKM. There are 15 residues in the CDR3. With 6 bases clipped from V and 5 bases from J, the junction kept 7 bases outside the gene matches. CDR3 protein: CASSLRDRGRTEAFF. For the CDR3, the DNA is TGTGCCAGCAGCCTCCGGGACAGGGGGCGGACTGAAGCTTTCTTT.

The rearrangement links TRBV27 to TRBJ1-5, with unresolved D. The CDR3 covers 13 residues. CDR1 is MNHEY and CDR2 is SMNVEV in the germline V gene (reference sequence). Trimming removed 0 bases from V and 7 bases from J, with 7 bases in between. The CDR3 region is CASSLSLGQPQHF. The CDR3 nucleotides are TGTGCCAGCAGTTTATCGTTGGGCCAGCCCCAGCATTTT.

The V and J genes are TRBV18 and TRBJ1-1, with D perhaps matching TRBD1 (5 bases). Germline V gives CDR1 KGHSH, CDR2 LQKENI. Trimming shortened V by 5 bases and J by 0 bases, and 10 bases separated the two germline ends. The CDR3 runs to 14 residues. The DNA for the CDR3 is TGTGCCAGCTCATTCGGACAAGTGAACACTGAAGCTTTCTTT. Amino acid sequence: CASSFGQVNTEAFF.

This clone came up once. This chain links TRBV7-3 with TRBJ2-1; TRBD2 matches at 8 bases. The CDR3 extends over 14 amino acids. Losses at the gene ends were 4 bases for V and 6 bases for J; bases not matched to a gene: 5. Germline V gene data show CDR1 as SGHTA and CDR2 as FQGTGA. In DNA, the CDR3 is TGTGCCAGCAGCTCTGGACTAGCAGTCAATGAGCAGTTCTTC. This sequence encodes CASSSGLAVNEQFF.

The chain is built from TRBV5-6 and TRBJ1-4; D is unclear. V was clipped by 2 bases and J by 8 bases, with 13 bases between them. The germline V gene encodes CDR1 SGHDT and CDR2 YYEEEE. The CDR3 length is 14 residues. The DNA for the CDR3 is TGTGCCAGCAGCTTAGCGGGGTATCAGGAAAAACTGTTTTTT. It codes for CASSLAGYQEKLFF.

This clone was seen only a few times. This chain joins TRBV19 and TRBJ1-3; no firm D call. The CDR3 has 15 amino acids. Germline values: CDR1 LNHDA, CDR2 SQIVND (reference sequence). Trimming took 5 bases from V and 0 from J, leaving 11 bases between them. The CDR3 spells CASSDYRSSGNTIYF. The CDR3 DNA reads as TGTGCCAGTAGTGATTACAGAAGCTCTGGAAACACCATATATTTT.

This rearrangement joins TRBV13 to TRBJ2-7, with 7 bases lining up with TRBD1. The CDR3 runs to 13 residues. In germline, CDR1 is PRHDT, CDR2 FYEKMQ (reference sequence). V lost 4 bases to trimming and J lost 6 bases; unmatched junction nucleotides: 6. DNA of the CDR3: TGTGCCAGCAGCTCGAATACAGGGGTCGAGCAGTACTTC. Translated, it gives CASSSNTGVEQYF.

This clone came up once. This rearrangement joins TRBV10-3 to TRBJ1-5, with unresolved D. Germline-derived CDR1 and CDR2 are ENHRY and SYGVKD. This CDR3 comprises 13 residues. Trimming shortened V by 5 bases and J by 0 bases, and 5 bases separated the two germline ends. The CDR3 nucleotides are TGTGCCATCAGTCGCGATAGCAATCAGCCCCAGCATTTT. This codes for CAISRDSNQPQHF.

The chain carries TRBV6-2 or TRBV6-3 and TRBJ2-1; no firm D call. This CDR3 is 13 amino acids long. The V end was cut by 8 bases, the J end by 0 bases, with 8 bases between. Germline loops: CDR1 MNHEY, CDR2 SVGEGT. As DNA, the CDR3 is TGTGCCAGCGGCCTGAGCTCCTACAATGAGCAGTTCTTC. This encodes CASGLSSYNEQFF.

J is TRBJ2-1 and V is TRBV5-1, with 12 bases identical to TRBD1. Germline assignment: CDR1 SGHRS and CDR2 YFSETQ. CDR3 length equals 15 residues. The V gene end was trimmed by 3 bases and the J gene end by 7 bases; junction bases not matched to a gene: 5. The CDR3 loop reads CASSSGTGGRNEQFF. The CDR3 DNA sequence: TGCGCCAGCAGCTCCGGGACAGGGGGCCGTAATGAGCAGTTCTTC.

This CDR3 is CASSTTGMGYGYTF. CDR3 nucleotides: TGTGCCAGCAGTACGACAGGGATGGGCTATGGCTACACCTTC. This chain links TRBV5-6 with TRBJ1-2, with 7 bases identical to TRBD1. The CDR3 contains 14 residues. The trim removed 5 bases at V and 4 bases at J, leaving 8 bases unmatched. CDR1 and CDR2 (germline): SGHDT, YYEEEE.

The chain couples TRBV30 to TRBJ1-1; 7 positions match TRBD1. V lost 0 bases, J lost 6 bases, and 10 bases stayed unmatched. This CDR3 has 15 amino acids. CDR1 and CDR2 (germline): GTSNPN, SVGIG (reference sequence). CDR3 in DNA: TGTGCCTGGAGTGTACTTGAGACAGGGCGCGCTGAAGCTTTCTTT. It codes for CAWSVLETGRAEAFF.

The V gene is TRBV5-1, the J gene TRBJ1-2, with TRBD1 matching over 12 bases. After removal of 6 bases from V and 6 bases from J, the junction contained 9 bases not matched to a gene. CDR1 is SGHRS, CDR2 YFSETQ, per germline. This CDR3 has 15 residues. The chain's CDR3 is CASTETGTGGHGYTF. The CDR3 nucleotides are TGCGCCAGCACCGAAACCGGGACAGGGGGCCATGGCTACACCTTC.

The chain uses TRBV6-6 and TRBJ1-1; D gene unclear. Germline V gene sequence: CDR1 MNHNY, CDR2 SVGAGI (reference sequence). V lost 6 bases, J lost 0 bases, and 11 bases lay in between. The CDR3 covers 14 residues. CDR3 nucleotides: TGTGCCAGCAGACGTGACAAGTTGAACACTGAAGCTTTCTTT. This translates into CASRRDKLNTEAFF.

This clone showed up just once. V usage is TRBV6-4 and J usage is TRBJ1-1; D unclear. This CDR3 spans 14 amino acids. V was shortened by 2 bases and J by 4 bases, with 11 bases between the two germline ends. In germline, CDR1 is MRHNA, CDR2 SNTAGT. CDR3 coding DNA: TGTGCCAGCAGTGACCAGCCTGAGGGCACTGAAGCTTTCTTT. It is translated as CASSDQPEGTEAFF.

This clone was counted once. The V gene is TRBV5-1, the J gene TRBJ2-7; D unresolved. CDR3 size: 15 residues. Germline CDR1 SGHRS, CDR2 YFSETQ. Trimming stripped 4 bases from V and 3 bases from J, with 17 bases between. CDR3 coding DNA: TGCGCCAGCAGCCCCTCCCCCACAGCAGGCTACGAGCAGTACTTC. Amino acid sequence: CASSPSPTAGYEQYF.

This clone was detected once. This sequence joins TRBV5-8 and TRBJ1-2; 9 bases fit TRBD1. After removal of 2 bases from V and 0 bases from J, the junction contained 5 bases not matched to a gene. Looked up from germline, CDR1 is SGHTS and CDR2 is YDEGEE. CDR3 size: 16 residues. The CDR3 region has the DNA TGTGCCAGCAGCTTCCGGACAGGGGACTCTAACTATGGCTACACCTTC. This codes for CASSFRTGDSNYGYTF.

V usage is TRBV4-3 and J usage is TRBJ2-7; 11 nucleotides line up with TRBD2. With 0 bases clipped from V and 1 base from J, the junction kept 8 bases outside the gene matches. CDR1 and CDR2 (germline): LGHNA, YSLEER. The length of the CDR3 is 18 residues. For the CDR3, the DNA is TGCGCCAGCAGCCAAGATAGGCTAGCGGGGGGCCTATCCTACGAGCAGTACTTC. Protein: CASSQDRLAGGLSYEQYF.

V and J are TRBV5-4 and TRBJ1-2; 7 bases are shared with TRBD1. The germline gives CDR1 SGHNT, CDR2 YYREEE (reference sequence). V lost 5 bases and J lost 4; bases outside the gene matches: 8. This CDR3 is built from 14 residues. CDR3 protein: CASRRQGSSYGYTF. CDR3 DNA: TGTGCCAGCAGACGACAGGGTTCGAGCTATGGCTACACCTTC.

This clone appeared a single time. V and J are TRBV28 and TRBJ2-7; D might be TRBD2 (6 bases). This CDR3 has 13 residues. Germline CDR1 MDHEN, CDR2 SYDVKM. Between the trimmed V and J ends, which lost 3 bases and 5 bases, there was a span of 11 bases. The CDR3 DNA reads TGTGCCAGCAGTTTCGGAGGGGTGAACGAGCAGTACTTC. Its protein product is CASSFGGVNEQYF.

CDR3 in DNA: TGCGCCAGCAGGGCCGGGACACCATCCTCGCGGGATACGCAGTATTTT. This encodes CASRAGTPSSRDTQYF. The chain carries TRBV5-1 and TRBJ2-3; a possible D gene is TRBD1 (6 bases). With 5 bases removed from V and 6 bases from J, the gap between germline ends came to 22 bases. The CDR3 is made up of 16 amino acids. CDR1 and CDR2 (germline): SGHRS, YFSETQ.

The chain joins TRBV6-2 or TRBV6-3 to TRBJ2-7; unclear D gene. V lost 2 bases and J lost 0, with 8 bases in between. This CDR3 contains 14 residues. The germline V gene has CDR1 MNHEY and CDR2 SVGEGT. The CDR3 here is CASSYTALSYEQYF. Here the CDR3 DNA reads TGTGCCAGCAGTTACACAGCCCTCTCCTACGAGCAGTACTTC.

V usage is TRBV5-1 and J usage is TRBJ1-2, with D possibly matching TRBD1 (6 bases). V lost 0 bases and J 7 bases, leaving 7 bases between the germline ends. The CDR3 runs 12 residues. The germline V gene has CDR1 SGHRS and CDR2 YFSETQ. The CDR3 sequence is CASSLEQGGYTF. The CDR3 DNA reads TGCGCCAGCAGCTTGGAACAGGGTGGCTACACCTTC.

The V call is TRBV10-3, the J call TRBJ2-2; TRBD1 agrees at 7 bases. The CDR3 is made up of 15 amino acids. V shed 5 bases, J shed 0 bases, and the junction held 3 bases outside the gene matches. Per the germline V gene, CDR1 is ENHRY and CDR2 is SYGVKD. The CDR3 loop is CAISKQGTNTGELFF. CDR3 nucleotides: TGTGCCATCAGTAAACAGGGGACGAACACCGGGGAGCTGTTTTTT.

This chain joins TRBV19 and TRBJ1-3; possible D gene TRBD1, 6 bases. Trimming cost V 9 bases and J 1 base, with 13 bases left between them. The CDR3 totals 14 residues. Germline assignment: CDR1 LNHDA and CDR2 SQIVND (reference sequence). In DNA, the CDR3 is TGTGCCAGCAGGACAGTCCGTTCTGGAAACACCATATATTTT. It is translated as CASRTVRSGNTIYF. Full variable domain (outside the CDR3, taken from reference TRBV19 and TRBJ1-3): DGGITQSPKYLFRKEGQNVTLSCEQNLNHDAMYWYRQDPGQGLRLIYYSQIVNDFQKGDIAEGYSVSREKKESFPLTVTSAQKNPTAFYLCASRTVRSGNTIYFGEGSWLTVV.